The rows below give T cell receptor beta chains drawn from one sample of a study of tumor and adjacent non-tumor tissue in lung cancer. TCRdb called the multiplex PCR reads again in MiXCR, with one record for every CDR3 protein. The table has about 93,000 distinct CDR3 sequences, about 72% seen once. Sequenced: lung tumor tissue. These receptors were taken from a man in his 60s with non-small cell lung cancer. Both conserved end residues are part of each CDR3. A D gene is named only where the DNA matches it firmly. The size field is filled for only some rows; it gives once, few, many or a size class.

V,J,size,D,CDR3,DNA
TRBV6-2/TRBV6-3,TRBJ1-2,many,NA,CASSYSRQSNYGYTF,TGTGCCAGCAGTTACTCGCGACAGTCTAACTATGGCTACACCTTC
TRBV7-9,TRBJ2-3,many,NA,CASSLAPGGRGDTQYF,TGTGCCAGCAGCTTAGCGCCAGGGGGGCGGGGAGATACGCAGTATTTT
TRBV12-3/TRBV12-4,TRBJ2-3,NA,NA,CVSSLVEGPYTQYF,TGTGTCAGCAGTTTAGTGGAGGGGCCATATACGCAGTATTTT
TRBV7-9,TRBJ1-2,NA,NA,CASSSRGAIDFGYTF,TGTGCCAGCAGCTCACGGGGGGCCATAGACTTTGGCTACACCTTC
TRBV28,TRBJ2-7,NA,NA,CASSRDRATLSYEQYF,TGTGCCAGCAGTCGCGACAGAGCGACACTCTCCTACGAGCAGTACTTC
TRBV6-5,TRBJ2-5,NA,NA,CTSSLQDGRSLTQYF,TGTACCAGCAGCCTCCAGGATGGGCGGAGTCTTACCCAGTACTTC
TRBV18,TRBJ1-1,NA,NA,CVTSPHGGEGTEAFF,TGTGTCACCTCACCCCACGGGGGCGAGGGTACTGAAGCTTTCTTT
TRBV4-1,TRBJ2-3,NA,TRBD2,CASSHRLAATDTRYF,TGCGCCAGCAGCCATAGACTAGCGGCCACAGATACGCGGTATTTT
TRBV29-1,TRBJ1-3,once,NA,CSVRAGEHSGNTIYF,TGTAGCGTTAGAGCGGGAGAGCACTCTGGAAACACCATATATTTT
TRBV6-2/TRBV6-3,TRBJ2-1,NA,NA,CASSYILGGPPYDEQFF,TGTGCCAGCAGTTACATCCTTGGCGGGCCCCCCTACGATGAGCAGTTCTTC
TRBV20-1,TRBJ2-1,NA,TRBD2,CSAKIPTSGGLHYYNEQFF,TGCAGTGCTAAAATCCCTACTAGCGGGGGGCTACACTATTACAATGAGCAGTTCTTC
TRBV28,TRBJ2-6,NA,NA,CASSPGLAGANVLTF,TGTGCCAGCAGTCCAGGGTTAGCCGGGGCCAACGTCCTGACTTTC
TRBV4-3,TRBJ2-1,NA,NA,CASGRQVGSYNEQFF,TGCGCCAGCGGCCGACAAGTTGGCTCCTACAATGAGCAGTTCTTC
TRBV29-1,TRBJ2-7,many,NA,CSGTVGSEQYF,TGCAGCGGGACAGTGGGCTCCGAGCAGTACTTC
TRBV5-1,TRBJ1-1,NA,TRBD1,CASSPGTAMNTEAFF,TGCGCCAGCAGCCCCGGGACAGCTATGAACACTGAAGCTTTCTTT
TRBV12-3/TRBV12-4,TRBJ2-7,many,NA,CASSTSYEQYF,TGTGCCAGCAGCACCTCCTACGAGCAGTACTTC
TRBV12-3/TRBV12-4,TRBJ1-5,NA,NA,CASSLMLDTYSNQPAF,TGTGCCAGCAGTTTAATGTTGGACACCTATAGCAATCAGCCAGCATTT